The clone carrying this TCR beta chain occurred many times. What it binds is not known. TCRdb analysed the 5' RACE reads with MiXCR anew, one entry per CDR3 protein. The profile shows approximately 670,000 distinct CDR3 sequences, over 5% of them singletons. These data originate in a study of identical twins. General study findings and limits: There is a chance that invariant MAIT and iNKT cells partially muddied zero-insertion analyses.

The germline CDR1 and CDR2 sequences are ENHRY and SYGVKD. CDR3 size: 12 residues. V was clipped by 11 bases and J by 6 bases, with 14 bases between them. The chain links TRBV10-3 to TRBJ2-1; D is possibly TRBD2 (5 bases). The clonotype originates from a man aged 18 to 30 in good health. The material sequenced was naive T cells sorted from blood. CDR3 residues: CASFGGVNEQFF. CDR3 in DNA: TGTGCCTCATTCGGAGGCGTCAATGAGCAGTTCTTC.